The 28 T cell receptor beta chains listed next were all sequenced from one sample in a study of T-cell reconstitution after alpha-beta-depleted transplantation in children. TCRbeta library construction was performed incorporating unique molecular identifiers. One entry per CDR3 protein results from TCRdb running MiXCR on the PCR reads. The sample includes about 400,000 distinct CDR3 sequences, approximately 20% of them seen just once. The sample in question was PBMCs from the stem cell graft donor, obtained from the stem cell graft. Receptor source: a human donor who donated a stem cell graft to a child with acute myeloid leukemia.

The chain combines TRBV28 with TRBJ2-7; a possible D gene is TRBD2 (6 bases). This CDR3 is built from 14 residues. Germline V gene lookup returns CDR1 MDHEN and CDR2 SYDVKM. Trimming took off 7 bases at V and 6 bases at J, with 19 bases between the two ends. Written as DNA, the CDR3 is TGTGCCAGCACCGCGGCGGGGAGGCCCCCCGAGCAGTACTTC. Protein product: CASTAAGRPPEQYF.

This chain's CDR3 is CASTIQGARTDTQYF. As DNA, the CDR3 is TGTGCCAGCACAATTCAGGGGGCAAGGACAGATACGCAGTATTTT. The gene calls are TRBV9 and TRBJ2-3; TRBD1 agrees at 8 bases. J lost 3 bases, V lost 6 bases, and 9 bases had no gene match. CDR3 size: 15 residues. Germline V CDR1 and CDR2: SGDLS, YYNGEE.

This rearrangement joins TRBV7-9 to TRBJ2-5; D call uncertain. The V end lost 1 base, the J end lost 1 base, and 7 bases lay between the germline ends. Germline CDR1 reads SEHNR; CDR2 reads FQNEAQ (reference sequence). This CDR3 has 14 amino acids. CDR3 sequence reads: CASSLVDPQETQYF. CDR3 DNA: TGTGCCAGCAGCTTAGTGGACCCCCAAGAGACCCAGTACTTC.

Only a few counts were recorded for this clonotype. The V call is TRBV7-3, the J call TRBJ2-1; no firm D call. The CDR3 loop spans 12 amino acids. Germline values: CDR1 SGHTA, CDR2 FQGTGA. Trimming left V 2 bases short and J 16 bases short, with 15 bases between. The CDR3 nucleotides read TGTGCCAGCAGCTTATATGAGCCTCCCCTTTTCTTC. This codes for CASSLYEPPLFF.

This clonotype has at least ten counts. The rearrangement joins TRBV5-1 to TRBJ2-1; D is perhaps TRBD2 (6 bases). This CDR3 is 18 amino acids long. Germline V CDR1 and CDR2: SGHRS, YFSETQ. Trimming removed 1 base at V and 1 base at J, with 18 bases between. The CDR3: CASSLLPVAVFSYNEQFF. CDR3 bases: TGCGCCAGCAGCTTGTTGCCCGTAGCGGTTTTTTCCTACAATGAGCAGTTCTTC. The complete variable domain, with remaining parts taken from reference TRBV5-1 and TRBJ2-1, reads KAGVTQTPRYLIKTRGQQVTLSCSPISGHRSVSWYQQTPGQGLQFLFEYFSETQRNKGNFPGRFSGRQFSNSRSEMNVSTLELGDSALYLCASSLLPVAVFSYNEQFFGPGTRLTVL.

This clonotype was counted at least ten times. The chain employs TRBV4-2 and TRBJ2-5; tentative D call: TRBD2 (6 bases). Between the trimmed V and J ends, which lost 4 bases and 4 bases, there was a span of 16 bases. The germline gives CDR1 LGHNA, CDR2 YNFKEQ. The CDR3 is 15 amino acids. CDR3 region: CASSPSEGRIETQYF. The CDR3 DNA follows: TGTGCCAGCAGCCCATCGGAGGGCAGGATAGAGACCCAGTACTTC.

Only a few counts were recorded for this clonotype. This chain's CDR3 is CASSLGPLVGQFEQYF. CDR3 bases: TGTGCCAGCAGCTTAGGTCCGTTGGTGGGTCAGTTCGAGCAGTACTTC. This chain joins TRBV11-2 and TRBJ2-7; D remains ambiguous. The CDR3 loop spans 16 amino acids. CDR1 and CDR2 (germline): SGHAT, FQNNGV. V shed 1 base and J shed 6 bases, with 19 bases lying between them.

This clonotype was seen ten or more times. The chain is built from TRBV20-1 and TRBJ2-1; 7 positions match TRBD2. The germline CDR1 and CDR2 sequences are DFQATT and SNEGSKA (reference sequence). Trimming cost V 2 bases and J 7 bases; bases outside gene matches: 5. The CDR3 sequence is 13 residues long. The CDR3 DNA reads TGCAGTGCTAGACCGGGGACTACAAATGAGCAGTTCTTC. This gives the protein CSARPGTTNEQFF.

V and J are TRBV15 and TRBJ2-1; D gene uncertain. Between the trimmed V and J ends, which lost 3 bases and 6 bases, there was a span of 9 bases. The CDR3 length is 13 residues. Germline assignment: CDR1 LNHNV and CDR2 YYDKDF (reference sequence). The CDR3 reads CATSRVPGNEQFF. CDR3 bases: TGTGCCACCAGCAGGGTCCCCGGCAATGAGCAGTTCTTC. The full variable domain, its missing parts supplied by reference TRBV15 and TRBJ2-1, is DAMVIQNPRYQVTQFGKPVTLSCSQTLNHNVMYWYQQKSSQAPKLLFHYYDKDFNNEADTPDNFQSRRPNTSFCFLDIRSPGLGDTAMYLCATSRVPGNEQFFGPGTRLTVL.

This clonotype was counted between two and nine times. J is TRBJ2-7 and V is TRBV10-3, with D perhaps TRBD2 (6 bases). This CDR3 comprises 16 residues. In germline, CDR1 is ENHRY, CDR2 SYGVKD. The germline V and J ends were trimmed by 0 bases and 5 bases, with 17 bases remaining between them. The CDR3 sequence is CAISESLLGRRDEQYF. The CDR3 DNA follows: TGTGCCATCAGTGAGTCCTTACTCGGACGGAGGGACGAGCAGTACTTC.

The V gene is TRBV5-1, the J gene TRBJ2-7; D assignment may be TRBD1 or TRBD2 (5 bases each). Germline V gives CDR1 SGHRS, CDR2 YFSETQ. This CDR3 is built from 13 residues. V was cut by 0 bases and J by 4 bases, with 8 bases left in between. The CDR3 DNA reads TGCGCCAGCAGCTTGGGGGGGTGGTACGAGCAGTACTTC. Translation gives CASSLGGWYEQYF.

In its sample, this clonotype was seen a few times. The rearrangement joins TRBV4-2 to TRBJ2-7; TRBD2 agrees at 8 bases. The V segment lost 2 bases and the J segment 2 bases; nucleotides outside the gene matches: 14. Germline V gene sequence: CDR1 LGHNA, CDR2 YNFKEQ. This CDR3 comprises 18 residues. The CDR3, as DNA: TGTGCCAGCAGCCAAACGGCAACGAGGAGCGGGAGCCCCTACGAGCAGTACTTC. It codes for CASSQTATRSGSPYEQYF.

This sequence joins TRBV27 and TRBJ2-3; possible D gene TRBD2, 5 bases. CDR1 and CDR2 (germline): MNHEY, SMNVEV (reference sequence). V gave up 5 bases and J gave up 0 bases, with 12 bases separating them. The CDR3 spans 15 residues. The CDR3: CASSILVTSTDTQYF. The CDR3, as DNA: TGTGCCAGCAGTATACTAGTGACAAGCACAGATACGCAGTATTTT.

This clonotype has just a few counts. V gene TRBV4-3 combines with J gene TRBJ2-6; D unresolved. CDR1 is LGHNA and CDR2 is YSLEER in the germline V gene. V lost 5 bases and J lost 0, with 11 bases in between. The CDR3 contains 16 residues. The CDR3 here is CASSGRRLSGANVLTF. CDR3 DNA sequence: TGCGCCAGCAGCGGACGACGCCTCTCTGGGGCCAACGTCCTGACTTTC.

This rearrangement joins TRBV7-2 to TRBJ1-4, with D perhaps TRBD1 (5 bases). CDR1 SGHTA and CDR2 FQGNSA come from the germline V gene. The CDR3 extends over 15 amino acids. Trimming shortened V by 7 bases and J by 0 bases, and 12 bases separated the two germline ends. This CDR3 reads CASNLGGATNEKLFF. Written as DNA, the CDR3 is TGTGCCAGCAACCTTGGGGGTGCAACTAATGAAAAACTGTTTTTT.

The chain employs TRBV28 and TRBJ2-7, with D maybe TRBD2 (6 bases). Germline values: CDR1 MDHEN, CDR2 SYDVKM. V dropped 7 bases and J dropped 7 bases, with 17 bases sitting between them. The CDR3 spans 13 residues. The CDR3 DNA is TGTGCCAGCATCCCACCGGGAGTCGGGGAGCAGTACTTC. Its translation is CASIPPGVGEQYF.

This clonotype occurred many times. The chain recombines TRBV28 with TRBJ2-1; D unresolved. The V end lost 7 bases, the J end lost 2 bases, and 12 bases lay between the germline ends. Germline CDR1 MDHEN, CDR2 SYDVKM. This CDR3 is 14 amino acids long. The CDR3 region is CASKARPTYNEQFF. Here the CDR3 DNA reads TGTGCCAGCAAGGCTAGGCCGACCTACAATGAGCAGTTCTTC.

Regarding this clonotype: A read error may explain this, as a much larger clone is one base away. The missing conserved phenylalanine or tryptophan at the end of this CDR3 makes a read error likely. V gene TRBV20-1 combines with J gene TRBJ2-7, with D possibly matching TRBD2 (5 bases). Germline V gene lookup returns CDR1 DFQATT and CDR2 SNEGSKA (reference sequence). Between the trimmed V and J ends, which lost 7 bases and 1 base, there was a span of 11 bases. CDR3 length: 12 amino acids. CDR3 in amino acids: CSVTSVSYEQYL. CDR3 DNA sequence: TGCAGTGTTACTAGTGTGTCCTACGAGCAGTACTTG.

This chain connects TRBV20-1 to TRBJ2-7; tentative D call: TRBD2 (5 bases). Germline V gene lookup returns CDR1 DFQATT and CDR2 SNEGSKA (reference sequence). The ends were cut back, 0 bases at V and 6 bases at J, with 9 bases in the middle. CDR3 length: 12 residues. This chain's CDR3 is CSARDLDFEQYF. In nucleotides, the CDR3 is TGCAGTGCTAGAGATCTGGACTTCGAGCAGTACTTC.

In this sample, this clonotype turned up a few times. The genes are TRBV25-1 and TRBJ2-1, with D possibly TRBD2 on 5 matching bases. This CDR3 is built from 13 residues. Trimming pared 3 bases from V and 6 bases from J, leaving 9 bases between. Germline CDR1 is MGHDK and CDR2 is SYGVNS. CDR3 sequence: CASSEDGGNEQFF. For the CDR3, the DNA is TGTGCCAGCAGTGAGGACGGAGGCAATGAGCAGTTCTTC.

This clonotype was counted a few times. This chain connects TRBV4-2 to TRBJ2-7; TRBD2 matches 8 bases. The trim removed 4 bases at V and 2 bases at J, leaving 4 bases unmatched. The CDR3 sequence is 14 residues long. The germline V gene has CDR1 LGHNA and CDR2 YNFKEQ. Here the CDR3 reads CASSPSGGTYEQYF. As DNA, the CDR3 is TGTGCCAGCAGCCCGAGCGGGGGTACCTACGAGCAGTACTTC.

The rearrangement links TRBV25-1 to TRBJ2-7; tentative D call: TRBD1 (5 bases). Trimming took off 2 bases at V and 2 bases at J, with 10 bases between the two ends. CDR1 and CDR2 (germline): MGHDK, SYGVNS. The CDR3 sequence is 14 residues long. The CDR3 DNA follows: TGTGCCAGCAGTGAAAAGGACAAAGCCTACGAGCAGTACTTC. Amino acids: CASSEKDKAYEQYF.

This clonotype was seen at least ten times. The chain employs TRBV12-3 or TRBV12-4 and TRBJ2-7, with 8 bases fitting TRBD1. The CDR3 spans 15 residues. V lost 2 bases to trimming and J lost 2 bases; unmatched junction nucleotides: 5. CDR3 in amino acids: CASSLTTGVAYEQYF. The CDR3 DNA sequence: TGTGCCAGCAGTTTAACGACAGGGGTCGCCTACGAGCAGTACTTC.

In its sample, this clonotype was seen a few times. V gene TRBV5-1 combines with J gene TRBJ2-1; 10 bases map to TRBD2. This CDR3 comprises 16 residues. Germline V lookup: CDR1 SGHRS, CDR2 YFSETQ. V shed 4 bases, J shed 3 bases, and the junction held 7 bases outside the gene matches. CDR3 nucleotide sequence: TGCGCCAGCAGCACTACGAGCGGGAGGGGCTACAATGAGCAGTTCTTC. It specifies CASSTTSGRGYNEQFF.

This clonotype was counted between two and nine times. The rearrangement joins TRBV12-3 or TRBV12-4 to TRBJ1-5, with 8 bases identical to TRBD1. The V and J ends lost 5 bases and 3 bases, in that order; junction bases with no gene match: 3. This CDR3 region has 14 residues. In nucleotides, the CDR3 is TGTGCCAGCAGTGGACAGGGTAACAATCAGCCCCAGCATTTT. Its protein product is CASSGQGNNQPQHF.

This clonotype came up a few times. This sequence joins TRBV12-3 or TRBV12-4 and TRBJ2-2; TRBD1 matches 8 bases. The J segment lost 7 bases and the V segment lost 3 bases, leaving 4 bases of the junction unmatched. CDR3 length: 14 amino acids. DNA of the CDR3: TGTGCCAGCAGTTTCGCAGGGGGCATCGGGGAGCTGTTTTTT. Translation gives CASSFAGGIGELFF.

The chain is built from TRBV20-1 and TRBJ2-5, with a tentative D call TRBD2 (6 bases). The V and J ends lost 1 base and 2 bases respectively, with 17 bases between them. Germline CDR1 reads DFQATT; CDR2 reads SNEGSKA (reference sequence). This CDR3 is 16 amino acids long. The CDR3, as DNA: TGCAGTGCTAGAGTGGGGTCTAGCGTATCTCAAGAGACCCAGTACTTC. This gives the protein CSARVGSSVSQETQYF.

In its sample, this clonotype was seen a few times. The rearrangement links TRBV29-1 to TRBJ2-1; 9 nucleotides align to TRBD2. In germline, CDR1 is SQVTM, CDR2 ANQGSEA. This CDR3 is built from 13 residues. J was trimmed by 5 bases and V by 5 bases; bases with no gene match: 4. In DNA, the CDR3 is TGCAGCGTTCCGGGACTAGCTAACAATGAGCAGTTCTTC. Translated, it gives CSVPGLANNEQFF.